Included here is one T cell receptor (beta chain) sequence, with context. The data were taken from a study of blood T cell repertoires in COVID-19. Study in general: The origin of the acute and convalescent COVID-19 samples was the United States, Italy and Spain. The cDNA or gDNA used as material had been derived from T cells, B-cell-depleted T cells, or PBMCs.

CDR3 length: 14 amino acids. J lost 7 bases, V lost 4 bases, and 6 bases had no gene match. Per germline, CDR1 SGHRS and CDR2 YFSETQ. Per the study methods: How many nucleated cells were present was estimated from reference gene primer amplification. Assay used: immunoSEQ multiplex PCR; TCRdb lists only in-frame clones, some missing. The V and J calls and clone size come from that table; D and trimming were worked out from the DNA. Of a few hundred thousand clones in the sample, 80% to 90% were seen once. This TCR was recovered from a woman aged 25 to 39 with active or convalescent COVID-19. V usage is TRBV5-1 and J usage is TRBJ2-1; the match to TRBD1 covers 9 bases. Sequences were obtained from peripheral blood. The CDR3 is CASSPDRGSNEQFF. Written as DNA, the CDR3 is TGCGCCAGCAGCCCAGACAGGGGGAGTAATGAGCAGTTCTTC.